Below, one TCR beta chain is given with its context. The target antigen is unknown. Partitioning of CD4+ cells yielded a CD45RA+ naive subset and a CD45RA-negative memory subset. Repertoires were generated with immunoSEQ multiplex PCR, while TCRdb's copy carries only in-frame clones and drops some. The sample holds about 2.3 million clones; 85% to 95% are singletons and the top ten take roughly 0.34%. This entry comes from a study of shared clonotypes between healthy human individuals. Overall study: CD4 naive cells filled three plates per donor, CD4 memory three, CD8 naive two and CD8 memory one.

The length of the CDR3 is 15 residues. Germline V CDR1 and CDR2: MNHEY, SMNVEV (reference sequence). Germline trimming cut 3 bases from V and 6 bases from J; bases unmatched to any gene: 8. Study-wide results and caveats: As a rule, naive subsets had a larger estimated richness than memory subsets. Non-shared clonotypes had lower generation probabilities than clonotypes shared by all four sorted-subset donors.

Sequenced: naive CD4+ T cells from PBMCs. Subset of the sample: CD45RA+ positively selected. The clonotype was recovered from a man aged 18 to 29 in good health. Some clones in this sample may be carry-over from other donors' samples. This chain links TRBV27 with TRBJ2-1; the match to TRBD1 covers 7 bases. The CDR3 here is CASSFGYSGGNEQFF. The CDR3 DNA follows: TGTGCCAGCAGTTTCGGGTACTCAGGGGGCAATGAGCAGTTCTTC.